This T cell receptor (beta chain) was captured in a study of T cell responses to AZD1222 COVID-19 vaccine. This CDR3 region has 13 residues. Clones were read by immunoSEQ multiplex PCR, and TCRdb kept only the in-frame ones, dropping some. The sample carries about 120,000 clones, over 85% recorded once. The TCR originated in an adult in good health. The sequencing used peripheral blood, collected on day 0 of AZD1222 vaccination. The genes are TRBV21-1 and TRBJ1-2. TRBV21-1 is shown as a pseudogene. The CDR3 loop is CASSKSPVHGYTF. DNA for the CDR3: TGTGCCAGCAGCAAATCGCCGGTTCATGGCTACACCTTC.